Described below is a single TCR beta chain sequence and its context. The data derive from a study of blood T cell repertoires in COVID-19. Turning to the study itself: The United States, Italy and Spain were the sources of the acute and convalescent COVID-19 samples. T cells, B-cell-depleted T cells, or PBMCs supplied cDNA or gDNA.

Germline-derived CDR1 and CDR2 are SEHNR and FQNEAQ (reference sequence). The V end was cut by 1 base, the J end by 14 bases, with 14 bases between. CDR3 size: 12 residues. Original processing methods: Reference gene primer amplification in the assay estimated nucleated cell counts. Using immunoSEQ multiplex PCR, the repertoire was profiled, and TCRdb retains in-frame clones only, with some absent. D and trimming come from the DNA, and the V and J calls and clone size come from that table. This sample has approximately 200,000 clones, with approximately 87% found just once. The gene calls are TRBV7-9 and TRBJ1-1; maybe TRBD1 (5 bases). The sample was peripheral blood. The clonotype originates from a man aged 55 to 70 who had recovered from COVID-19. CDR3 amino acids: CASSLEGRAGFF. Written as DNA, the CDR3 is TGTGCCAGCAGCTTAGAGGGCAGGGCCGGGTTCTTT.